These 22 T cell receptor beta chains were all obtained from the same sample, sequenced in a study of blood T cell repertoires in COVID-19. The data were produced by immunoSEQ multiplex PCR, yet TCRdb's version contains in-frame clones alone and is incomplete. The sample includes 35,000 to 55,000 clones, just under 70% of them seen just once. Sequencing was carried out using peripheral blood. The receptors originated from an elderly man with acute or convalescent COVID-19.

This chain joins TRBV19 and TRBJ1-6; D not resolved. V lost 6 bases to trimming and J lost 0 bases, with 12 bases between them. Germline CDR1 and CDR2: LNHDA and SQIVND (reference sequence). The CDR3 is 16 residues long. CDR3: CASSKDSSSYNSPLHF. CDR3 in DNA: TGTGCCAGTAGCAAAGACTCGAGCTCCTATAATTCACCCCTCCACTTT.

The V gene is TRBV2, the J gene TRBJ2-1, with 13 bases matching TRBD2. V was clipped by 6 bases and J by 9 bases; unmatched bases: 11. Germline assignment: CDR1 SNHLY and CDR2 FYNNEI. The CDR3 spans 16 residues. The DNA of the CDR3 is TGTGCCAGCAGGAAGGGAACTAGCGGGGGGGCGACTGAGCAGTTCTTC. It translates to CASRKGTSGGATEQFF. Combining the CDR3 with reference TRBV2 and TRBJ2-1 gives the whole variable domain EPEVTQTPSHQVTQMGQEVILRCVPISNHLYFYWYRQILGQKVEFLVSFYNNEISEKSEIFDDQFSVERPDGSNFTLKIRSTKLEDSAMYFCASRKGTSGGATEQFFGPGTRLTVL.

The gene calls are TRBV10-2 and TRBJ2-4; D is perhaps TRBD2 (6 bases). Germline V gene lookup returns CDR1 WSHSY and CDR2 SAAADI. The CDR3 is 14 amino acids. V was shortened by 6 bases and J by 7 bases, with 16 bases between the two germline ends. The CDR3 region is CASRKTAGRNIQYF. Written as DNA, the CDR3 is TGCGCCAGCAGAAAGACCGCAGGGAGGAACATTCAGTACTTC.

This chain joins TRBV5-6 and TRBJ2-1; 7 bases are a match to TRBD1. Unmatched junction bases numbered 3, after V lost 0 bases and J lost 6 bases. The germline CDR1 and CDR2 sequences are SGHDT and YYEEEE. The CDR3 length is 14 residues. CDR3 nucleotides: TGTGCCAGCAGCTTGGAGGGGACAGTCAATGAGCAGTTCTTC. Amino acids: CASSLEGTVNEQFF.

V is TRBV9 and J is TRBJ1-6; TRBD1 agrees at 7 bases. The CDR3 runs to 16 residues. The V gene's germline CDR1 is SGDLS and CDR2 YYNGEE. With 2 bases clipped from V and 8 bases from J, the junction kept 10 bases outside the gene matches. The CDR3 loop is CASSVYGTVSDSPLHF. The CDR3 bases are TGTGCCAGCAGCGTTTACGGGACAGTATCTGATTCACCCCTCCACTTT.

The rearrangement joins TRBV11-2 to TRBJ2-5; 7 bases fit TRBD2. The germline V gene has CDR1 SGHAT and CDR2 FQNNGV. The V segment lost 5 bases and the J segment 0 bases; nucleotides outside the gene matches: 9. The CDR3 consists of 16 residues. CDR3 sequence reads: CASSPGISGYQETQYF. DNA for the CDR3: TGTGCCAGCAGCCCTGGGATTAGCGGGTACCAAGAGACCCAGTACTTC. Based on the CDR3 plus reference TRBV11-2 and TRBJ2-5, the full variable domain is EAGVAQSPRYKIIEKRQSVAFWCNPISGHATLYWYQQILGQGPKLLIQFQNNGVVDDSQLPKDRFSAERLKGVDSTLKIQPAKLEDSAVYLCASSPGISGYQETQYFGPGTRLLVL.

This clone showed up just a few times. The rearrangement links TRBV6-5 to TRBJ2-7, with D possibly TRBD1 on 7 matching bases. V was shortened by 0 bases and J by 4 bases, with 10 bases between the two germline ends. Germline CDR1 MNHEY, CDR2 SVGAGI. The CDR3 runs to 14 residues. The DNA of the CDR3 is TGTGCCAGCAGTTACTCGCCAGGGGGGTACGAGCAGTACTTC. Encoded protein: CASSYSPGGYEQYF.

V is TRBV4-2 and J is TRBJ1-1, with 10 bases identical to TRBD1. The trim removed 4 bases at V and 0 bases at J, leaving 11 bases unmatched. The CDR3 runs to 18 residues. Germline-derived CDR1 and CDR2 are LGHNA and YNFKEQ. DNA for the CDR3: TGTGCCAGCAGCCCCCAGGCGACAGGGGGCCAGATGAACACTGAAGCTTTCTTT. Its translation is CASSPQATGGQMNTEAFF.

The V call is TRBV6-2 or TRBV6-3, the J call TRBJ1-2; 7 bases align to TRBD1. The germline CDR1 and CDR2 sequences are MNHEY and SVGEGT. V shed 5 bases and J 1 base; nucleotides not matched to a gene: 7. This CDR3 comprises 15 residues. CDR3 amino acids: CASSRPTGVNYGYTF. CDR3 in DNA: TGTGCCAGCAGTCGACCAACAGGGGTTAACTATGGCTACACCTTC.

The chain has TRBV3-1 (or the pseudogene TRBV3-2) and TRBJ1-2, with TRBD1 identical over 7 bases. Germline-derived CDR1 and CDR2 are LGHDT and YNNKEL (reference sequence). Trimming removed 0 bases from V and 4 bases from J; junction bases left unmatched: 5. The CDR3 loop spans 15 amino acids. The DNA for the CDR3 is TGTGCCAGCAGCCAAGATGACAGGGTCGCCTATGGCTACACCTTC. Protein: CASSQDDRVAYGYTF.

The chain joins TRBV5-1 to TRBJ2-3; the match to TRBD1 covers 8 bases. This CDR3 spans 17 amino acids. After removal of 1 base from V and 0 bases from J, the junction contained 7 bases not matched to a gene. Germline V gene lookup returns CDR1 SGHRS and CDR2 YFSETQ. The CDR3 spells CASSLIGQGISTDTQYF. The CDR3 nucleotides are TGCGCCAGCAGCTTGATTGGACAGGGCATCAGCACAGATACGCAGTATTTT.

V gene TRBV10-3 combines with J gene TRBJ1-5; 7 bases fit TRBD1. Germline V CDR1 and CDR2: ENHRY, SYGVKD. V was pared by 2 bases and J by 3 bases, with 1 base of the junction left unmatched. The CDR3 totals 14 residues. Here the CDR3 reads CAISEGTDNQPQHF. As DNA, the CDR3 is TGTGCCATCAGTGAGGGGACAGACAATCAGCCCCAGCATTTT.

The rearrangement uses TRBV7-2 and TRBJ2-3; D perhaps matches TRBD2 (6 bases). The CDR3 totals 15 residues. V lost 0 bases to trimming and J lost 0 bases, with 7 bases between them. The V gene's germline CDR1 is SGHTA and CDR2 FQGNSA. This chain's CDR3 is CASSLAGGSTDTQYF. The CDR3 coding sequence is TGTGCCAGCAGCTTAGCGGGAGGTAGCACAGATACGCAGTATTTT.

On this clone: The same CDR3 arises from other DNA sequences in this sample as well. The J gene is TRBJ2-3, the V gene TRBV6-5; 11 nucleotides line up with TRBD2. The V segment lost 7 bases and the J segment 6 bases; nucleotides outside the gene matches: 6. Germline V gene sequence: CDR1 MNHEY, CDR2 SVGAGI. The CDR3 totals 14 residues. CDR3 in amino acids: CASILAGGGDTQYF. The DNA for the CDR3 is TGTGCCAGCATTCTAGCGGGAGGAGGGGATACGCAGTATTTT.

The chain links TRBV4-1 to TRBJ1-1, with TRBD1 as a possible D gene (5 bases). Germline CDR1 is MGHRA and CDR2 is YSYEKL. Trimming stripped 3 bases from V and 5 bases from J, with 16 bases between. The length of the CDR3 is 15 residues. CDR3 amino acids: CASSHGGTEKTEAFF. CDR3 sequence (DNA): TGCGCCAGCAGCCACGGCGGGACGGAGAAAACTGAAGCTTTCTTT.

The chain couples TRBV6-2 or TRBV6-3 to TRBJ2-1, with 14 bases matching TRBD2. In germline, CDR1 is MNHEY, CDR2 SVGEGT. Germline trimming cut 5 bases from V and 5 bases from J; bases unmatched to any gene: 5. This CDR3 comprises 16 residues. CDR3 sequence (DNA): TGTGCCAGCAGTCCGCCGGGACTAGCGGGAGACAATGAGCAGTTCTTC. Its protein product is CASSPPGLAGDNEQFF.

The rearrangement joins TRBV30 to TRBJ1-3; D might be TRBD1 (6 bases). The CDR3 is 14 amino acids. Germline V gene lookup returns CDR1 GTSNPN and CDR2 SVGIG (reference sequence). Trimming stripped 4 bases from V and 8 bases from J, with 18 bases between. CDR3 loop: CAWTRDTYSDTIYF. The DNA of the CDR3 is TGTGCCTGGACCCGGGACACCTACTCGGACACCATATATTTT.

V and J are TRBV2 and TRBJ1-2; a weak D match, TRBD1 (5 bases). Germline V CDR1 and CDR2: SNHLY, FYNNEI. With 5 bases removed from V and 0 bases from J, the gap between germline ends came to 10 bases. The CDR3 has 14 residues. The CDR3 here is CASSRQPTNYGYTF. CDR3 sequence (DNA): TGTGCCAGCAGTCGACAGCCTACTAACTATGGCTACACCTTC.

V is TRBV1 and J is TRBJ2-3; TRBD1, the D gene given by the table, was not confirmed from the DNA. TRBV1 is labeled a pseudogene. CDR3 length: 14 residues. The CDR3 reads CTSSQRQATDTQYF. CDR3 nucleotides: TGCACCAGCAGCCAACGGCAGGCCACAGATACGCAGTATTTT.

The chain links TRBV4-2 to TRBJ2-5, with 11 bases lining up with TRBD2. Per the germline V gene, CDR1 is LGHNA and CDR2 is YNFKEQ. This CDR3 spans 16 amino acids. The V gene end was trimmed by 3 bases and the J gene end by 5 bases; junction bases not matched to a gene: 8. The DNA for the CDR3 is TGTGCCAGCAGCCAGAAGCTAGCGGGGGGCGGGGAGACCCAGTACTTC. Translated, it gives CASSQKLAGGGETQYF.

The J gene is TRBJ2-2, the V gene TRBV5-4, with 10 bases aligning to TRBD1. The CDR3 contains 15 residues. Trimming removed 3 bases from V and 4 bases from J; junction bases left unmatched: 3. Germline lookup yields CDR1 SGHNT and CDR2 YYREEE (reference sequence). The CDR3 protein is CASSSGQGGTGELFF. The CDR3 coding sequence is TGTGCCAGCAGCTCTGGACAGGGGGGCACCGGGGAGCTGTTTTTT.

The chain has TRBV29-1 and TRBJ2-3; D is uncertain. Germline V gene sequence: CDR1 SQVTM, CDR2 ANQGSEA. The V end lost 2 bases, the J end lost 2 bases, and 8 bases lay between the germline ends. There are 13 residues in the CDR3. The CDR3 nucleotides read TGCAGCGTTGAAATCTTGGCCACAGATACGCAGTATTTT. This sequence encodes CSVEILATDTQYF.